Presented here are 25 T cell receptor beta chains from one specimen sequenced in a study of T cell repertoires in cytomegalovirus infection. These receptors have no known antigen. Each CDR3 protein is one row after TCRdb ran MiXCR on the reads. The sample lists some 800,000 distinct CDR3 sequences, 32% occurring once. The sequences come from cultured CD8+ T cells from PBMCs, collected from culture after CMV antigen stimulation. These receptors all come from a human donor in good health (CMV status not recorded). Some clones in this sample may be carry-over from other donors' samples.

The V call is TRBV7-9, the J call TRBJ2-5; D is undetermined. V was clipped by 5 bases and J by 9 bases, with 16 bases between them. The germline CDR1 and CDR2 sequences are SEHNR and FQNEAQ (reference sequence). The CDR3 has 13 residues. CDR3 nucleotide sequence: TGTGCCAGCAGCACGGGCCAGATCAAGGCCCAGTACTTC. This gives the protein CASSTGQIKAQYF.

The CDR3 DNA reads TGTGCCACCAGTGATCCGGGGGAGGGAAGAGATACGCAGTATTTT. Its translation: CATSDPGEGRDTQYF. This sequence joins TRBV24-1 and TRBJ2-3, with 7 bases identical to TRBD2. The CDR3 has 15 amino acids. V lost 3 bases, J lost 5 bases, and 7 bases stayed unmatched. Germline V lookup: CDR1 KGHDR, CDR2 SFDVKD.

CDR3 sequence reads: CASSPRPTASGGAVWAKNIQYF. The DNA of the CDR3 is TGCGCCAGCAGCCCTAGACCAACCGCTAGCGGGGGTGCCGTTTGGGCCAAAAACATTCAGTACTTC. This chain links TRBV4-1 with TRBJ2-4; the match to TRBD2 covers 10 bases. The CDR3 sequence is 22 residues long. Germline CDR1 and CDR2: MGHRA and YSYEKL. Losses at the gene ends were 4 bases for V and 1 base for J; bases not matched to a gene: 22.

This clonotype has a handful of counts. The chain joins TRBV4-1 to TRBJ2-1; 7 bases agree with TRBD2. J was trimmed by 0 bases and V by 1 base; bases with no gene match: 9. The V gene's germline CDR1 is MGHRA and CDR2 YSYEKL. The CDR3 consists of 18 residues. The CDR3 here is CASSQVGQAGSSYNEQFF. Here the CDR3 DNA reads TGCGCCAGCAGCCAAGTGGGGCAAGCGGGGAGCTCCTACAATGAGCAGTTCTTC.

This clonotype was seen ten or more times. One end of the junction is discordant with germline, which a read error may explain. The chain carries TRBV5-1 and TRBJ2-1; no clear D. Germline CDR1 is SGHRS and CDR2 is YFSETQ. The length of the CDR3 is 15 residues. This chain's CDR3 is CASSLLSGPYNEQFF. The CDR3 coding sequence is TGTGCCAGCAGCTTACTTTCGGGCCCCTACAATGAGCAGTTCTTC.

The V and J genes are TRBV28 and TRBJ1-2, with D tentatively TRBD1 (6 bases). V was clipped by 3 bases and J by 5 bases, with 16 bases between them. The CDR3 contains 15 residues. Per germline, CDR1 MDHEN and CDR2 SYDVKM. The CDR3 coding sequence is TGTGCCAGCAGTTTCCCCAGGGGCGGGGAATATGGCTACACCTTC. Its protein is CASSFPRGGEYGYTF.

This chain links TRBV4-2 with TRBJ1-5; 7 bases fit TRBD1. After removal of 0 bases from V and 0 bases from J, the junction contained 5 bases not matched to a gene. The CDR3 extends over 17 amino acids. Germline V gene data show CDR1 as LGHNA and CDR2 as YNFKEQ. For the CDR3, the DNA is TGTGCCAGCAGCCAAGATAACAGGGGATATAGCAATCAGCCCCAGCATTTT. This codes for CASSQDNRGYSNQPQHF.

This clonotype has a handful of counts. The CDR3 reads CASSLDVGSGNTIYF. CDR3 in DNA: TGTGCCAGCAGCTTAGATGTCGGCTCTGGAAACACCATATATTTT. The chain employs TRBV7-9 and TRBJ1-3; D gene unclear. The ends were cut back, 1 base at V and 0 bases at J, with 7 bases in the middle. The CDR3 spans 15 residues. The germline V gene has CDR1 SEHNR and CDR2 FQNEAQ (reference sequence).

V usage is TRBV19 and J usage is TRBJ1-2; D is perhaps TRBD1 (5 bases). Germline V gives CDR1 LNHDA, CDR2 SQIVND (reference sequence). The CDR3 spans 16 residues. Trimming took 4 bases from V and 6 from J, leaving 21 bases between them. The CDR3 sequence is CASSTRDVVQEDGYTF. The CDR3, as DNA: TGTGCCAGTAGTACCCGGGACGTGGTTCAAGAGGATGGCTACACCTTC.

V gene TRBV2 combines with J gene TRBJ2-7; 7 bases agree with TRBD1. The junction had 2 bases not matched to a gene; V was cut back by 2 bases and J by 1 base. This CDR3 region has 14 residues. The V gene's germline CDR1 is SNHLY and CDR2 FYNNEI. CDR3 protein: CASSEWGQSYEQYV. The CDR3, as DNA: TGTGCCAGCAGTGAATGGGGACAGTCCTACGAGCAGTACGTC.

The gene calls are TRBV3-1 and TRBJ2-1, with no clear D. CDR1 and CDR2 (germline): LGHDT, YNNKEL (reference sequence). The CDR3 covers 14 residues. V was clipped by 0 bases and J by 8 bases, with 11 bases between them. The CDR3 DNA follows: TGTGCCAGCAGCCAAGATCTTGAAGTAGATGAGCAGTTCTTC. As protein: CASSQDLEVDEQFF.

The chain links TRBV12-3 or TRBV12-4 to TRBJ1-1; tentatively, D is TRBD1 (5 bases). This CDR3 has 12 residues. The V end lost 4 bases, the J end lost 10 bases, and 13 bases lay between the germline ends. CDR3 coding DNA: TGTGCCAGCAGTTACGACGGAGACAGAGCTTTCTTT. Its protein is CASSYDGDRAFF.

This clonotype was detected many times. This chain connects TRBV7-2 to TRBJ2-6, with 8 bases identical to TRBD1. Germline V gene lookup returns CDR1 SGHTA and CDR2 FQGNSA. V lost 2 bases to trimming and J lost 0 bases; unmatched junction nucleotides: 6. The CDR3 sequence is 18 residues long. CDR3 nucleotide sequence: TGTGCCAGCAGCTTATCGGGACAGGTTTTCTCTGGGGCCAACGTCCTGACTTTC. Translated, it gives CASSLSGQVFSGANVLTF.

The CDR3 sequence is CASSLDPVDTQYF. In DNA form, the CDR3 reads TGTGCCAGCAGCTTAGATCCGGTAGATACGCAGTATTTT. This sequence joins TRBV7-2 and TRBJ2-3; D ambiguous. V was shortened by 1 base and J by 5 bases, with 7 bases between the two germline ends. The CDR3 runs 13 residues. Germline loops: CDR1 SGHTA, CDR2 FQGNSA.

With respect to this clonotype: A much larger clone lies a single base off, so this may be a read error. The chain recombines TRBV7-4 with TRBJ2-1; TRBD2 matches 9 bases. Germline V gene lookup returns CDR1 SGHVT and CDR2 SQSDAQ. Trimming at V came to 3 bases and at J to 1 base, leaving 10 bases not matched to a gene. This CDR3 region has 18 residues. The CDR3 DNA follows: TGTGCCAGCAGCTTCCGGACTAGCGAGGGGCCTTCCTACAATGAGCAGTTCTTC. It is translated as CASSFRTSEGPSYNEQFF.

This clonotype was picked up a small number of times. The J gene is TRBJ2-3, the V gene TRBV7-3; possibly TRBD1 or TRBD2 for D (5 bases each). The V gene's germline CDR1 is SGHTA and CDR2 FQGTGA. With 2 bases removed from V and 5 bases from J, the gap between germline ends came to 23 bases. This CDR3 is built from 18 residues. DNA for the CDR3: TGTGCCAGCAGCTTATCATACGGGACCCCTAGCCCCTTAGATACGCAGTATTTT. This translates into CASSLSYGTPSPLDTQYF.

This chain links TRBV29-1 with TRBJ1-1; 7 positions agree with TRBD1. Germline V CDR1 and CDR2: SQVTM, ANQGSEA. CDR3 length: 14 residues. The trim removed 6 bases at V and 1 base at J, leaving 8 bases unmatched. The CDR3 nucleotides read TGCAGCGTCCAATACAGGGGAACGAACACTGAAGCTTTCTTT. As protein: CSVQYRGTNTEAFF.

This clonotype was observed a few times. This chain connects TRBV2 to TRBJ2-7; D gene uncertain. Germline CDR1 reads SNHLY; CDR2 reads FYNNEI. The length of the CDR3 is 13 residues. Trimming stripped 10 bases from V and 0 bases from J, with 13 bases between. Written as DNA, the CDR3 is TGTGCCATCAGAACCACCGTCTCCTACGAGCAGTACTTC. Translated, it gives CAIRTTVSYEQYF.

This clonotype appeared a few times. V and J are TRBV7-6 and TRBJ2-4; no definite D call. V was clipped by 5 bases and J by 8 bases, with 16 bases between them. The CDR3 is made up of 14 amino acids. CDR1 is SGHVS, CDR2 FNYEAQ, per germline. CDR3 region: CASSPGPARHIQYF. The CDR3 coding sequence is TGTGCCAGCAGCCCAGGACCCGCGAGACACATTCAGTACTTC.

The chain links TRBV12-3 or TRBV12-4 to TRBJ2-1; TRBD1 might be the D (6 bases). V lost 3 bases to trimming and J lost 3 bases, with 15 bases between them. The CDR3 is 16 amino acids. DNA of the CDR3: TGTGCCAGCAGTTTGACAGGAGTCGGGTACTACAATGAGCAGTTCTTC. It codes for CASSLTGVGYYNEQFF.

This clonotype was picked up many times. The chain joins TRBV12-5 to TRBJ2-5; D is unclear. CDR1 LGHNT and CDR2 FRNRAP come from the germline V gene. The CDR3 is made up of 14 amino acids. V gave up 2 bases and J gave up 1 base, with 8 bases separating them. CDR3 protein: CASGLPFGQETQYF. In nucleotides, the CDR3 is TGTGCTAGTGGTTTGCCCTTTGGCCAAGAGACCCAGTACTTC. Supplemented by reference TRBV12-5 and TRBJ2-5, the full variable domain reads DARVTQTPRHKVTEMGQEVTMRCQPILGHNTVFWYRQTMMQGLELLAYFRNRAPLDDSGMPKDRFSAEMPDATLATLKIQPSEPRDSAVYFCASGLPFGQETQYFGPGTRLLVL.

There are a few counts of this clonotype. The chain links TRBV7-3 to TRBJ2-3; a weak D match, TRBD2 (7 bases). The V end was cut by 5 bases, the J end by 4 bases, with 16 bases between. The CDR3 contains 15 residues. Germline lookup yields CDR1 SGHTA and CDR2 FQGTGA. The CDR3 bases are TGTGCCAGCAGCGTTTGGGGGGGGCCCGCAGATACGCAGTATTTT. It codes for CASSVWGGPADTQYF.

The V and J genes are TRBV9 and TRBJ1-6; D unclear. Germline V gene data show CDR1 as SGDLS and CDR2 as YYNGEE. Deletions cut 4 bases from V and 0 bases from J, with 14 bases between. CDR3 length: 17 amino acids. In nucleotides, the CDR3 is TGTGCCAGCAGCCCGAGAAGGGAGAGCTCCTATAATTCACCCCTCCACTTT. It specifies CASSPRRESSYNSPLHF.

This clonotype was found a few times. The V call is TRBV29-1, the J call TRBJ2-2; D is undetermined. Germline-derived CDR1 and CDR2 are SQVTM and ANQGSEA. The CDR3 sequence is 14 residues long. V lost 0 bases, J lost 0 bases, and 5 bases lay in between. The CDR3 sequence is CSVEDPPNTGELFF. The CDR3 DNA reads TGCAGCGTTGAAGATCCGCCGAACACCGGGGAGCTGTTTTTT.

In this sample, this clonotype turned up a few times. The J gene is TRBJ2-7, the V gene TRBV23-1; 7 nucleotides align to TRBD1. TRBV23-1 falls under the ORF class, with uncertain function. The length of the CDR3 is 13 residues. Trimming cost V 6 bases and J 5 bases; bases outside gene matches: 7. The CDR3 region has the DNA TGCGCCAGCAGCCTGAAGACAGGGAACGAGCAGTACGTC. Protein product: CASSLKTGNEQYV.